The 13 T cell receptor beta chains presented below share a single source sample, sequenced in a study of blood T cells in healthy people across ages. Combining a sample-barcoded 5' primer with a J-beta primer mix, a second PCR ran for about 7 to 11 cycles. One entry per CDR3 protein, called by TCRdb with MiXCR from the 5' RACE reads. The table lists 1.5 million to 2 million distinct CDR3 sequences, 28% of them singletons. The sequencing sample was made of blood. All receptors come from a woman in her 30s in good health.

The chain couples TRBV12-3 or TRBV12-4 to TRBJ2-1, with D perhaps matching TRBD2 (5 bases). This CDR3 spans 17 amino acids. V was pared by 2 bases and J by 0 bases, with 14 bases between. The CDR3 region has the DNA TGTGCCAGCAGTTTACTCCCTAGCCAAAGCTCCTACAATGAGCAGTTCTTC. Translating it yields CASSLLPSQSSYNEQFF.

The chain carries TRBV28 and TRBJ1-1, with a possible D match to TRBD1 (6 bases). The CDR3 is 16 amino acids. V gave up 6 bases and J gave up 3 bases, with 20 bases separating them. Germline loops: CDR1 MDHEN, CDR2 SYDVKM. The CDR3, as DNA: TGTGCCAGCAGCCCGAGGGGGGCTCCGTTTGACACTGAAGCTTTCTTT. Amino acid sequence: CASSPRGAPFDTEAFF.

This clonotype turned up a few times. The chain is built from TRBV9 and TRBJ2-7; 7 positions match TRBD2. The CDR3 consists of 10 residues. CDR1 is SGDLS, CDR2 YYNGEE, per germline. Trimming took 7 bases from V and 5 from J; bases not matched to a gene: 0. The CDR3 sequence is CASAGDEQYF. In DNA form, the CDR3 reads TGTGCCAGCGCGGGAGACGAGCAGTACTTC.

The chain employs TRBV3-1 and TRBJ2-7, with no clear D. V shed 8 bases and J shed 1 base, with 12 bases lying between them. CDR3 length equals 13 residues. The germline gives CDR1 LGHDT, CDR2 YNNKEL (reference sequence). The CDR3 region has the DNA TGTGCCAGCGCCAGCCAAAGTTCCTACGAGCAGTACTTC. Amino acid sequence: CASASQSSYEQYF.

The chain joins TRBV7-2 to TRBJ2-7, with D unclear. V was pared by 1 base and J by 5 bases, with 12 bases between. The CDR3 has 14 amino acids. Germline V CDR1 and CDR2: SGHTA, FQGNSA. The CDR3 protein is CASSLGWQNHEQYF. The CDR3 nucleotides are TGTGCCAGCAGCTTAGGATGGCAGAACCACGAGCAGTACTTC.

Comments on this clonotype: An end of the junction differs from the germline gene, which may be a read error. The V gene is TRBV6-1, the J gene TRBJ2-1; 9 positions match TRBD1. Germline CDR1 reads MNHNS; CDR2 reads SASEGT. CDR3 size: 16 residues. The DNA of the CDR3 is TGTGCGAGCAAGGAAGGACAGGGGATCTCCTACAATGAGCAGTTCTTC. Translating gives CASKEGQGISYNEQFF.

With respect to this clonotype: Germline and junction disagree at one end, which may indicate a read error. The gene calls are TRBV4-1 and TRBJ2-3, with D perhaps matching TRBD2 (5 bases). Germline-derived CDR1 and CDR2 are MGHRA and YSYEKL. CDR3 size: 15 residues. CDR3 residues: CTSSQAGISTDTQYF. The CDR3, as DNA: TGCACCAGCAGCCAAGCCGGGATCAGCACAGATACGCAGTATTTT.

The chain recombines TRBV10-3 with TRBJ2-7; D is undetermined. Trimming removed 4 bases from V and 3 bases from J, with 16 bases in between. The germline gives CDR1 ENHRY, CDR2 SYGVKD. This CDR3 region has 15 residues. The DNA for the CDR3 is TGTGCCATCAGTGTGGCCCCATCGTCGGTCTACGAGCAGTACTTC. Translating gives CAISVAPSSVYEQYF.

This clonotype was detected only a few times. V is TRBV5-6 and J is TRBJ2-2, with D unresolved. Germline CDR1 reads SGHDT; CDR2 reads YYEEEE. V was pared by 4 bases and J by 7 bases, with 14 bases between. This CDR3 is 14 amino acids long. CDR3 in DNA: TGTGCCAGCAGCGGGTGGTGGTTGCGCGGGGAGCTGTTTTTT. Protein product: CASSGWWLRGELFF. Full variable domain (outside the CDR3, taken from reference TRBV5-6 and TRBJ2-2): DAGVTQSPTHLIKTRGQQVTLRCSPKSGHDTVSWYQQALGQGPQFIFQYYEEEERQRGNFPDRFSGHQFPNYSSELNVNALLLGDSALYLCASSGWWLRGELFFGEGSRLTVL.

This clonotype was seen ten or more times. V usage is TRBV29-1 and J usage is TRBJ2-4, with D perhaps matching TRBD1 (6 bases). The CDR3 sequence is 16 residues long. Germline-derived CDR1 and CDR2 are SQVTM and ANQGSEA. Trimming pared 5 bases from V and 3 bases from J, leaving 20 bases between. The DNA for the CDR3 is TGCAGCGTTCTACCGACGACAGGACTGTACAAAAACATTCAGTACTTC. It is translated as CSVLPTTGLYKNIQYF.

This chain joins TRBV4-1 and TRBJ2-1; D might be TRBD2 (6 bases). V lost 1 base to trimming and J lost 6 bases, with 13 bases between them. The CDR3 sequence is 15 residues long. Germline values: CDR1 MGHRA, CDR2 YSYEKL. This CDR3 is CASSQAASATNEQFF. CDR3 bases: TGCGCCAGCAGCCAAGCGGCTAGCGCGACCAATGAGCAGTTCTTC.

This clonotype was seen only a few times. The CDR3 DNA is TGTGCCAGCACCTTAGGACTAACGCCAGATACGCAGTATTTT. Encoded protein: CASTLGLTPDTQYF. The chain links TRBV12-3 or TRBV12-4 to TRBJ2-3; weak D call: TRBD2 (6 bases). Trimming cost V 7 bases and J 4 bases, with 15 bases left between them. CDR3 length: 14 residues.

This clonotype was counted many times. This sequence joins TRBV15 and TRBJ2-1, with D hard to call. The CDR3 consists of 14 residues. Germline V gene lookup returns CDR1 LNHNV and CDR2 YYDKDF (reference sequence). Trimming cost V 5 bases and J 1 base, with 9 bases left between them. The CDR3 region is CATSPVQSYNEQFF. The CDR3 DNA is TGTGCCACCAGCCCGGTCCAGTCCTACAATGAGCAGTTCTTC.